What follows describes a single T cell receptor (beta chain). Data came from immunoSEQ multiplex PCR; TCRdb stores just in-frame clones and leaves some out. The table includes approximately 120,000 clones, 85% to 90% detected once. This entry comes from a study of blood T cell repertoires in COVID-19. Study in general: Donors in the United States, Italy and Spain gave samples during acute or convalescent COVID-19. Sample material is recorded as cDNA or gDNA derived from T cells, B-cell-depleted T cells, or PBMCs.

This CDR3 region has 15 residues. Germline CDR1 is SGHTS and CDR2 is YDEGEE. V was pared by 1 base and J by 8 bases, with 5 bases of the junction left unmatched. V and J are TRBV5-8 and TRBJ1-4, with 10 bases matching TRBD1. This clonotype was obtained from a human donor with acute or convalescent COVID-19. The donor label of this sample is uncertain. The sample taken for sequencing was peripheral blood. The CDR3 DNA sequence: TGTGCCAGCAGCTTGTCGGGACAGGGGCAAGAAAAACTGTTTTTT. It encodes CASSLSGQGQEKLFF.